This TCR beta chain was retrieved from a study of blood T cell repertoires in COVID-19. Study-level information: PBMCs, B-cell-depleted T cells, or T cells were the source of the cDNA or gDNA that made up the material.

Germline CDR1 is MNHEY and CDR2 is SVGAGI. The CDR3 consists of 16 residues. V shed 3 bases and J 0 bases; nucleotides not matched to a gene: 7. How the authors handled the data: Amplifying reference gene primers gave estimates of nucleated cell counts. The protocol was immunoSEQ multiplex PCR, while the TCRdb copy is restricted to in-frame clones and leaves out a portion. V, J and clone size derive from that table, while D and trimming were established from the DNA sequence. This table holds over 100,000 clones, about 89% found once. V and J are TRBV6-5 and TRBJ1-2; 7 nucleotides agree with TRBD1. This clonotype was obtained from a man aged 40-49 years with acute or convalescent COVID-19. The sequencing input was peripheral blood. The DNA for the CDR3 is TGTGCCAGCAGTTATTCGGGGGACAGTTCTAACTATGGCTACACCTTC. Its translation: CASSYSGDSSNYGYTF.